Below, 5 T cell receptor beta chains from the same sample are listed, as sequenced in a study of T cells in Graves' hyperthyroidism and ophthalmopathy. It was RNA transcripts that yielded the amplified TCR beta CDR3 regions. Initially, a first-round RT-PCR of the TCR CDR3 employed the HTBI primer set. TCRdb fed the multiplex PCR reads into MiXCR, producing one record per CDR3 protein. The top ten clones hold 18% of a sample with about 560,000 distinct CDR3 sequences, 16% of them seen once. The sequenced sample consisted of blood. The receptor set was obtained from a woman aged 18-29 years with Graves' hyperthyroidism.

This clonotype has a count of ten or more. This chain links TRBV3-1 with TRBJ2-3, with D perhaps given as TRBD1 or TRBD2 (5 bases each). This CDR3 contains 16 residues. Germline values: CDR1 LGHDT, CDR2 YNNKEL (reference sequence). V was clipped by 0 bases and J by 7 bases, with 17 bases between them. The CDR3 region is CASSQELGDLRNTQYF. DNA of the CDR3: TGTGCCAGCAGCCAAGAGTTAGGGGACCTTCGGAATACGCAGTATTTT.

In its sample, this clonotype was seen many times. The gene calls are TRBV12-3 or TRBV12-4 and TRBJ1-1; D may be TRBD1 (5 bases). V was shortened by 2 bases and J by 3 bases, with 10 bases between the two germline ends. The CDR3 has 14 residues. The CDR3 DNA follows: TGTGCCAGCAGTTTAACAGGAGGCCACACTGAAGCTTTCTTT. Its protein is CASSLTGGHTEAFF.

V gene TRBV12-5 combines with J gene TRBJ2-1; possibly TRBD1 or TRBD2 for D (6 bases each). CDR1 and CDR2 (germline): LGHNT, FRNRAP. V shed 0 bases and J shed 7 bases, with 16 bases lying between them. This CDR3 has 16 amino acids. The chain's CDR3 is CASGLVLTRDMNEQFF. The CDR3 region has the DNA TGTGCTAGTGGTTTGGTACTTACGCGGGACATGAATGAGCAGTTCTTC.

This rearrangement joins TRBV20-1 to TRBJ2-7, with a tentative D call TRBD2 (6 bases). Germline V lookup: CDR1 DFQATT, CDR2 SNEGSKA (reference sequence). This CDR3 comprises 17 residues. V was cut by 0 bases and J by 1 base, with 19 bases left in between. The CDR3: CSARDYSFASVSYEQYF. The CDR3 region has the DNA TGCAGTGCTAGAGATTATTCCTTTGCTAGCGTTTCCTACGAGCAGTACTTC.

This clonotype was picked up a small number of times. The chain has TRBV3-1 and TRBJ2-7, with 11 bases aligning to TRBD1. CDR3 size: 15 residues. In germline, CDR1 is LGHDT, CDR2 YNNKEL (reference sequence). With 4 bases clipped from V and 7 bases from J, the junction kept 9 bases outside the gene matches. The chain's CDR3 is CASSRYGTGGREQYF. CDR3 DNA: TGTGCCAGCAGCCGATACGGGACAGGGGGTCGGGAGCAGTACTTC.